Included here is one T cell receptor beta chain sequence, with context. This clonotype was counted ten times or more. Its antigen is not yet known. No base qualities exist here, and no much larger clone lies one base off it. This sample stems from a study of identical twins listed by TCRdb under 2016. General notes on the study: To test whether fetal clonotypes persist, this study deep-sequenced TCR alpha and beta repertoires from monozygotic twins, from unrelated adults of various ages, and from cord blood. To rule out contamination, replicate twin experiments were performed at different times with different library preparation protocols.

Broader findings and caveats from the paper: Zero-insertion analyses could be partly confounded by invariant T cells such as MAIT and iNKT, although diverse VJ usage argued against such confounding for most clonotypes. Because the same donors could not be followed over many years, the conclusions relied on cross-sectional statistical analysis. Fewer insertions were carried by abundant cord blood beta clonotypes, a similar but weaker trend appeared in young adult naive repertoires, and no such trend appeared in memory repertoires. Compared with coincidental sharing between unrelated individuals, an excess of low generation-probability sequences was observed among out-of-frame TCR alpha sequences shared between twins. In monozygotic twins, out-of-frame TCR alpha sharing was systematically underestimated by recombination models, although the models agreed with sharing between unrelated individuals. Excess twin sharing in beta out-of-frame sequences was weaker because fewer shared sequences lowered the signal-to-noise ratio.

For this chain, trimming is 0 bases at the V end and 0 bases at the J end, and the number of junction bases without a gene match is 10. The CDR1 and CDR2 encoded by the germline V gene are SGHTA and FQGNSA. The CDR3 has 18 amino acids, counting the end cysteine and phenylalanine. Only the CDR3 part of the read is kept: 54 bases, read in frame from the first base. All donors were healthy Caucasians. The library was generated by 5' RACE. The sample was run on an Illumina HiSeq 2000. A universal primer binding site was introduced by template switching, and a unique molecular identifier was present in the final cDNA, enabling accurate counting of TCR cDNA molecules. Specific primers in the conserved constant-segment region were used to synthesize first-strand cDNA for TCR alpha and beta chains. To control for contamination, each cDNA library was double barcoded with a SMART-Mk sample barcode plus Illumina barcodes. TruSeq adapter sequences and Illumina sample barcodes were added in two successive PCR steps. The TCR alpha and beta cDNA libraries were sequenced on the Illumina HiSeq platform using custom primers. Concerning the study's data processing: Unique molecular identifiers were extracted from raw reads with MiGEC, and CDR3 positions were determined with MiXCR. For each individual, recombination models were inferred using an EM algorithm with the repgenHMM and IGoR tools. Shared clonotype analysis was performed with the tcR package in R, normalizing sharing by the product of cloneset sizes. To study raw recombination without the effects of thymic and clonal selection, out-of-frame nonproductive sequences were analyzed. TCRdb reprocessing: public reads trimmed at Q25 with fastp, clones called with MiXCR, in-frame beta chains kept. Records with the same CDR3 protein are collapsed into one entry carrying the most frequent genes and DNA. These V and J calls rely on TCRdb rather than the paper's analysis. The sample contains around 1.7 million distinct CDR3 sequences, more than 30% of them found a single time. The ten largest clones represent approximately 0.25% of the sample.

The TCR was taken from a newborn girl in good health. In this chain, TRBV7-2 is recombined with TRBJ2-7, and TRBD2 matches 8 of the central bases. Sequenced material: cord blood. The sequenced DNA is TGTGCCAGCAGCTTAGCCCCCCAGCTAGCGGGCAGCTCCTACGAGCAGTACTTC. Translated, this gives CASSLAPQLAGSSYEQYF.